One sample yielded the 31 T cell receptor beta chains listed below, sequenced in a study of blood T cell repertoires in COVID-19 (dated by TCRdb to 2020 to 2021). Library method: the immunoSEQ multiplex PCR assay. Entries here come from immuneACCESS through TCRdb and include only in-frame sequences with V and J called. Some clones fail to appear in such tables; in the studies checked, an unresolved V gene covers under half of the shortfall, and the cause of the remainder is unknown. Counted in this sample were about 170,000 clones; approximately 80% of them appeared once. Clones ranked in the top ten supply around 13% of the sample. Sequences were obtained from peripheral blood. The receptors derive from a woman in her 70s with COVID-19, enrolled during active disease.

This chain joins TRBV28 and TRBJ2-5, with 15 bases identical to TRBD2. The V segment lost 5 bases and the J segment 7 bases; nucleotides outside the gene matches: 8. Per the germline V gene, CDR1 is MDHEN and CDR2 is SYDVKM. The CDR3 runs 16 residues. The CDR3 DNA follows: TGTGCCAGCAGTATTGGACTAGCGGGAGGGGGATGGACCCAGTACTTC. Translated: CASSIGLAGGGWTQYF.

The chain carries TRBV6-1 and TRBJ2-1; D is possibly TRBD1 (6 bases). CDR3 length: 15 residues. Trimming removed 1 base at V and 6 bases at J, with 13 bases between. CDR1 is MNHNS and CDR2 is SASEGT in the germline V gene. The CDR3 protein is CASSEDIGGFNEQFF. The DNA of the CDR3 is TGTGCCAGCAGTGAAGATATAGGGGGATTCAATGAGCAGTTCTTC.

V gene TRBV29-1 combines with J gene TRBJ1-1; tentatively, D is TRBD1 (5 bases). Germline values: CDR1 SQVTM, CDR2 ANQGSEA. V gave up 4 bases and J gave up 4 bases, with 10 bases separating them. This CDR3 spans 12 amino acids. CDR3 amino acids: CSVGHQGTEAFF. CDR3 in DNA: TGCAGCGTTGGTCACCAGGGCACTGAAGCTTTCTTT.

The chain is built from TRBV18 and TRBJ1-5; weak D call: TRBD1 (5 bases). CDR3 length equals 16 residues. V was trimmed by 3 bases and J by 8 bases, leaving 20 bases between them. Germline lookup yields CDR1 KGHSH and CDR2 LQKENI. CDR3 bases: TGTGCCAGCTCACCGGGGCGCCTCCCCGAAGGGAAGCCCCAGCATTTT. It translates to CASSPGRLPEGKPQHF.

The chain has TRBV27 and TRBJ2-1, with TRBD2 identical over 7 bases. J lost 6 bases, V lost 5 bases, and 13 bases had no gene match. There are 16 residues in the CDR3. Germline values: CDR1 MNHEY, CDR2 SMNVEV (reference sequence). The CDR3 region has the DNA TGTGCCAGCAGTCCCTGGGGAGGGGTGAGGATCAATGAGCAGTTCTTC. It specifies CASSPWGGVRINEQFF.

The chain has TRBV9 and TRBJ2-5; 8 nucleotides match TRBD1. V shed 3 bases and J 5 bases; nucleotides not matched to a gene: 3. The CDR3 extends over 13 amino acids. Germline values: CDR1 SGDLS, CDR2 YYNGEE. The CDR3 sequence is CASSATGGETQYF. CDR3 DNA sequence: TGTGCCAGCAGCGCTACAGGGGGGGAGACCCAGTACTTC.

The V gene is TRBV5-6, the J gene TRBJ1-1, with D possibly being TRBD1 (5 bases). Germline-derived CDR1 and CDR2 are SGHDT and YYEEEE. V gave up 2 bases and J gave up 2 bases, with 7 bases separating them. This CDR3 is built from 13 residues. CDR3 in DNA: TGTGCCAGCAGCTTCAGGGTAAACACTGAAGCTTTCTTT. Amino acids: CASSFRVNTEAFF.

The chain carries TRBV28 and TRBJ1-5; D perhaps matches TRBD1 (5 bases). The CDR3 is 14 residues long. V dropped 6 bases and J dropped 7 bases, with 16 bases sitting between them. Germline V CDR1 and CDR2: MDHEN, SYDVKM. The CDR3 DNA reads as TGTGCCAGCAGGCCAGGGTACGGCCAACAGCCCCAGCATTTT. Translation: CASRPGYGQQPQHF.

The V and J genes are TRBV18 and TRBJ1-4; D is unclear. There are 16 residues in the CDR3. V lost 6 bases to trimming and J lost 5 bases, with 19 bases between them. Germline CDR1 reads KGHSH; CDR2 reads LQKENI. CDR3 residues: CASSPYRRNGNEKLFF. CDR3 sequence (DNA): TGTGCCAGCTCTCCTTATAGGAGAAATGGAAATGAAAAACTGTTTTTT.

V gene TRBV5-1 combines with J gene TRBJ1-4; a possible D gene is TRBD1 (5 bases). CDR3 length: 14 residues. Germline lookup yields CDR1 SGHRS and CDR2 YFSETQ. Trimming pared 5 bases from V and 10 bases from J, leaving 18 bases between. DNA of the CDR3: TGCGCCAGCAGTCCCCAACCCGGGGGGGGAAAACTGTTTTTT. This encodes CASSPQPGGGKLFF.

This clone was detected only a few times. This chain connects TRBV27 to TRBJ1-2, with D possibly being TRBD1 (5 bases). The germline V gene encodes CDR1 MNHEY and CDR2 SMNVEV (reference sequence). With 2 bases removed from V and 0 bases from J, the gap between germline ends came to 7 bases. The CDR3 has 14 amino acids. DNA of the CDR3: TGTGCCAGCAGTTTAACGGACACTAACTATGGCTACACCTTC. It specifies CASSLTDTNYGYTF.

The rearrangement uses TRBV6-5 and TRBJ2-7, with D possibly being TRBD2 (7 bases). This CDR3 has 13 residues. The germline V gene has CDR1 MNHEY and CDR2 SVGAGI. Trimming removed 8 bases from V and 4 bases from J, with 15 bases in between. The CDR3 sequence is CASRPQGGYEQYV. CDR3 bases: TGTGCCAGCCGGCCACAGGGAGGGTACGAGCAGTACGTC.

The V and J genes are TRBV30 and TRBJ1-1; D gene unclear. The CDR3 has 15 amino acids. Trimming cost V 0 bases and J 2 bases, with 13 bases left between them. The germline V gene encodes CDR1 GTSNPN and CDR2 SVGIG (reference sequence). In DNA form, the CDR3 reads TGTGCCTGGAGTGTATCCGTGACAATTAACACTGAAGCTTTCTTT. It specifies CAWSVSVTINTEAFF.

The V and J genes are TRBV30 and TRBJ2-1; TRBD2 matches 11 bases. Germline values: CDR1 GTSNPN, CDR2 SVGIG (reference sequence). Unmatched junction bases numbered 6, after V lost 1 base and J lost 7 bases. The CDR3 totals 15 residues. The CDR3 here is CAWSALAGGLNEQFF. CDR3 in DNA: TGTGCCTGGAGTGCCCTAGCGGGAGGATTGAATGAGCAGTTCTTC.

This clone was recorded a few times. V gene TRBV5-6 combines with J gene TRBJ2-5, with 7 bases matching TRBD1. Germline V CDR1 and CDR2: SGHDT, YYEEEE. CDR3 length: 14 residues. V shed 4 bases and J 5 bases; nucleotides not matched to a gene: 8. The CDR3 protein is CASSGLTGPETQYF. CDR3 sequence (DNA): TGTGCCAGCAGCGGATTGACAGGGCCGGAGACCCAGTACTTC.

The V and J genes are TRBV27 and TRBJ2-7; possibly TRBD2 for D (6 bases). The CDR3 totals 14 residues. Germline lookup yields CDR1 MNHEY and CDR2 SMNVEV (reference sequence). Trimming took 8 bases from V and 6 from J, leaving 20 bases between them. This CDR3 is CASHLGGSIGEQYF. DNA for the CDR3: TGTGCCAGCCACCTAGGAGGGAGCATAGGCGAGCAGTACTTC.

This clone was picked up one time. The genes are TRBV20-1 and TRBJ2-3; D remains ambiguous. This CDR3 spans 13 amino acids. Germline values: CDR1 DFQATT, CDR2 SNEGSKA (reference sequence). V was pared by 3 bases and J by 2 bases, with 9 bases between. The CDR3 region is CSASFSATDTQYF. CDR3 coding DNA: TGCAGTGCTAGTTTCAGTGCCACAGATACGCAGTATTTT.

Points on this clone: The same CDR3 also results from other DNA sequences found in this sample. V gene TRBV18 combines with J gene TRBJ2-5; D not certain. CDR1 KGHSH and CDR2 LQKENI come from the germline V gene. This CDR3 spans 12 amino acids. Trimming cost V 4 bases and J 0 bases, with 3 bases left between them. CDR3 protein: CASSLYQETQYF. The DNA of the CDR3 is TGTGCCAGCTCACTCTACCAAGAGACCCAGTACTTC.

The chain combines TRBV28 with TRBJ2-1; no firm D call. The CDR3 sequence is 11 residues long. From germline, CDR1 is MDHEN and CDR2 SYDVKM. V was pared by 7 bases and J by 11 bases, with 12 bases between. DNA for the CDR3: TGTGCCAGCATCCTACGTCCGAAGCAGTTCTTC. It specifies CASILRPKQFF.

The chain employs TRBV6-1 and TRBJ2-1; TRBD2 agrees at 7 bases. The CDR3 extends over 16 amino acids. The ends lost 4 bases at V and 9 bases at J; junction bases unmatched: 15. CDR1 is MNHNS, CDR2 SASEGT, per germline. CDR3 sequence reads: CASSGAIRTRDSEQFF. CDR3 sequence (DNA): TGTGCCAGCAGTGGTGCGATTCGGACTAGAGATAGTGAGCAGTTCTTC.

This clone occurred a few times. This chain uses TRBV18 with TRBJ2-7, with D unresolved. The CDR3 spans 14 residues. V was trimmed by 3 bases and J by 0 bases, leaving 9 bases between them. Germline V gene lookup returns CDR1 KGHSH and CDR2 LQKENI. The CDR3 sequence is CASSPSTSSYEQYF. The CDR3 DNA reads as TGTGCCAGCTCACCCTCCACTTCCTCCTACGAGCAGTACTTC.

V is TRBV6-5 and J is TRBJ2-5, with D hard to call. Germline V lookup: CDR1 MNHEY, CDR2 SVGAGI. The CDR3 is 12 amino acids. V was cut by 5 bases and J by 5 bases, with 9 bases left in between. The CDR3 protein is CASSPEWETQYF. CDR3 in DNA: TGTGCCAGCAGTCCCGAGTGGGAGACCCAGTACTTC.

V gene TRBV18 combines with J gene TRBJ1-2; possibly TRBD1 for D (5 bases). Germline values: CDR1 KGHSH, CDR2 LQKENI. The V end was cut by 2 bases, the J end by 6 bases, with 13 bases between. This CDR3 spans 14 amino acids. In nucleotides, the CDR3 is TGTGCCAGCTCACCATCTCGGGGGTACGATGGCTACACCTTC. Translated, it gives CASSPSRGYDGYTF. Full variable domain (remainder filled in from reference TRBV18 and TRBJ1-2): NAGVMQNPRHLVRRRGQEARLRCSPMKGHSHVYWYRQLPEEGLKFMVYLQKENIIDESGMPKERFSAEFPKEGPSILRIQQVVRGDSAAYFCASSPSRGYDGYTFGSGTRLTVV.

The chain carries TRBV2 and TRBJ2-7, with D tentatively TRBD1 (6 bases). Trimming cost V 11 bases and J 3 bases, with 14 bases left between them. This CDR3 has 12 residues. Germline V gene lookup returns CDR1 SNHLY and CDR2 FYNNEI. In DNA form, the CDR3 reads TGTGCCGGACTCCGGGACAACTACGAGCAGTACTTC. As protein: CAGLRDNYEQYF.

V gene TRBV18 combines with J gene TRBJ2-7; the D is unclear. The CDR3 totals 16 residues. Germline V gene lookup returns CDR1 KGHSH and CDR2 LQKENI. Trimming removed 2 bases from V and 0 bases from J, with 14 bases in between. CDR3 DNA: TGTGCCAGCTCACCATTGATCAGCGTCGTCTCCTACGAGCAGTACTTC. Translating it yields CASSPLISVVSYEQYF.

This chain links TRBV6-4 with TRBJ1-5; tentative D call: TRBD1 (6 bases). Trimming cost V 0 bases and J 5 bases, with 8 bases left between them. The germline V gene encodes CDR1 MRHNA and CDR2 SNTAGT. This CDR3 is built from 14 residues. The CDR3: CASSDSQGYQPQHF. The CDR3 bases are TGTGCCAGCAGTGACTCCCAGGGGTATCAGCCCCAGCATTTT.

The V gene is TRBV19, the J gene TRBJ1-2, with TRBD1 as a possible D gene (6 bases). Germline CDR1 LNHDA, CDR2 SQIVND (reference sequence). The V end was cut by 5 bases, the J end by 7 bases, with 11 bases between. This CDR3 is 12 amino acids long. The CDR3 spells CASSSGQLGYTF. The CDR3 DNA is TGTGCCAGTAGTTCAGGACAGCTTGGCTACACCTTC.

CDR3 protein: CASSASTVYSNQPQHF. For the CDR3, the DNA is TGTGCCAGTAGTGCCTCAACAGTCTATAGCAATCAGCCCCAGCATTTT. The genes are TRBV19 and TRBJ1-5; D gene uncertain. V was trimmed by 5 bases and J by 0 bases, leaving 14 bases between them. CDR1 is LNHDA and CDR2 is SQIVND in the germline V gene (reference sequence). CDR3 length: 16 residues.

This clone was seen a handful of times. The rearrangement links TRBV3-1 (or the pseudogene TRBV3-2) to TRBJ1-1; D is undetermined. The germline V gene has CDR1 LGHDT and CDR2 YNNKEL (reference sequence). CDR3 size: 11 residues. V was clipped by 1 base and J by 9 bases, with 6 bases between them. The CDR3 DNA reads as TGTGCCAGCAGCCAAGGGGCCCAAGCTTTCTTT. It is translated as CASSQGAQAFF.

This clone was recorded once. DNA for the CDR3: TGTGCCAGCAAACTAGCGGGGGGACCGTCCGGGGAGCTGTTTTTT. This encodes CASKLAGGPSGELFF. The chain joins TRBV2 to TRBJ2-2; TRBD2 matches at 12 bases. The CDR3 loop spans 15 amino acids. Looked up from germline, CDR1 is SNHLY and CDR2 is FYNNEI. V lost 7 bases and J lost 6; bases outside the gene matches: 6.

This rearrangement joins TRBV28 to TRBJ1-2; D gene uncertain. Germline CDR1 reads MDHEN; CDR2 reads SYDVKM. V lost 6 bases and J lost 0, with 8 bases in between. CDR3 length equals 13 residues. CDR3 residues: CASRQRANYGYTF. CDR3 DNA: TGTGCCAGCAGACAGAGGGCTAACTATGGCTACACCTTC.